The 14 T cell receptor beta chains presented below share a single source sample, sequenced in a study of T cell repertoires in cytomegalovirus infection. Antigen specificity for these receptors is unknown. TCRdb re-called the reads through MiXCR, storing one row per CDR3 protein. This sample has about 71,000 distinct CDR3 sequences, with approximately 20% found just once. The specimen comprised CD8+ T cells from cultured PBMCs, sampled from culture after CMV antigen stimulation. All receptors come from a human donor in good health (CMV status not recorded). Some clones in this sample may be carry-over from other donors' samples.

The J gene is TRBJ2-2, the V gene TRBV7-8; D is unresolved. Trimming took 6 bases from V and 4 from J, leaving 15 bases between them. The CDR3 is 15 amino acids. Per the germline V gene, CDR1 is SGHVS and CDR2 is FQNEAQ. The CDR3 loop is CASSSPPLVTGELFF. As DNA, the CDR3 is TGTGCCAGCAGTAGTCCCCCCCTCGTCACCGGGGAGCTGTTTTTT. The entire variable domain, with the rest obtained from reference TRBV7-8 and TRBJ2-2, is as follows: GAGVSQSPRYKVAKRGQDVALRCDPISGHVSLFWYQQALGQGPEFLTYFQNEAQLDKSGLPSDRFFAERPEGSVSTLKIQRTQQEDSAVYLCASSSPPLVTGELFFGEGSRLTVL.

This clonotype was found a few times. The chain recombines TRBV12-3 or TRBV12-4 with TRBJ1-2; D not certain. Deletions cut 10 bases from V and 6 bases from J, with 21 bases between. The CDR3 totals 14 residues. The CDR3 region has the DNA TGTGCCATCTCGGTTCCCGCCCCCTCGGATGGCTACACCTTC. Its protein is CAISVPAPSDGYTF.

The chain carries TRBV6-2 or TRBV6-3 and TRBJ1-2; 8 nucleotides align to TRBD1. Per germline, CDR1 MNHEY and CDR2 SVGEGT. V was clipped by 4 bases and J by 4 bases; unmatched bases: 5. The CDR3 is 14 residues long. The CDR3 here is CASSSPGGAYGYTF. DNA for the CDR3: TGTGCCAGCAGTTCTCCAGGGGGCGCCTATGGCTACACCTTC.

This clonotype was detected a few times. This chain joins TRBV29-1 and TRBJ1-1; D ambiguous. The length of the CDR3 is 10 residues. Per germline, CDR1 SQVTM and CDR2 ANQGSEA. Trimming took off 4 bases at V and 3 bases at J, with 3 bases between the two ends. CDR3 residues: CSVGYTEAFF. CDR3 coding DNA: TGCAGCGTTGGATACACTGAAGCTTTCTTT. Variable domain in full (rest from reference TRBV29-1 and TRBJ1-1): SAVISQKPSRDICQRGTSLTIQCQVDSQVTMMFWYRQQPGQSLTLIATANQGSEATYESGFVIDKFPISRPNLTFSTLTVSNMSPEDSSIYLCSVGYTEAFFGQGTRLTVV.

This clonotype was detected a few times. This rearrangement joins TRBV7-2 to TRBJ2-4, with TRBD1 matching over 12 bases. V lost 1 base and J lost 3; bases outside the gene matches: 10. Germline V gene data show CDR1 as SGHTA and CDR2 as FQGNSA. The CDR3 length is 19 residues. As DNA, the CDR3 is TGTGCCAGCAGCTTAGTCGGGACAGGGGGCATGTGGGACAAAAACATTCAGTACTTC. The encoded protein is CASSLVGTGGMWDKNIQYF.

For this clonotype: A much larger clone lies one base from this, so it may be a read error. The chain has TRBV7-6 and TRBJ1-2, with D tentatively TRBD1 (5 bases). This CDR3 region has 14 residues. The V end was cut by 5 bases, the J end by 6 bases, with 16 bases between. Germline lookup yields CDR1 SGHVS and CDR2 FNYEAQ. CDR3 amino acids: CASSERQSKDGYTF. In DNA, the CDR3 is TGTGCCAGCAGCGAGCGACAGTCCAAAGATGGCTACACCTTC.

The chain links TRBV6-2 or TRBV6-3 to TRBJ1-6; D not resolved. Per germline, CDR1 MNHEY and CDR2 SVGEGT. CDR3 length equals 11 residues. The V gene lost 6 bases and the J gene lost 10 bases, with 7 bases spanning the gap. In DNA, the CDR3 is TGTGCCAGCAGGGTTCGATCACCCCTCCACTTT. Translation gives CASRVRSPLHF.

CDR3 sequence reads: CASSSATGGLLETQYF. The CDR3 DNA is TGTGCCAGCAGCTCAGCAACGGGGGGGTTGTTAGAGACCCAGTACTTC. The V gene is TRBV7-7, the J gene TRBJ2-5, with TRBD2 matching 8 bases. The CDR3 extends over 16 amino acids. Germline assignment: CDR1 SSHAT and CDR2 FNYEAQ (reference sequence). The ends lost 4 bases at V and 4 bases at J; junction bases unmatched: 11.

In this sample, this clonotype turned up many times. The rearrangement links TRBV11-3 to TRBJ2-1, with 9 positions matching TRBD1. The length of the CDR3 is 15 residues. Germline V lookup: CDR1 SGHNT, CDR2 YENEEA. V shed 3 bases and J 4 bases; nucleotides not matched to a gene: 4. CDR3 sequence reads: CASSFLGQGYNEQFF. CDR3 DNA: TGTGCCAGCAGCTTTCTGGGACAGGGATACAATGAGCAGTTCTTC.

V usage is TRBV12-3 or TRBV12-4 and J usage is TRBJ1-6, with unresolved D. V was shortened by 6 bases and J by 3 bases, with 9 bases between the two germline ends. The CDR3 contains 14 residues. The CDR3 DNA reads TGTGCCAGCAGACAGTCGAACTATAATTCACCCCTCCACTTT. This encodes CASRQSNYNSPLHF.

The table lists this clonotype with a few counts. DNA of the CDR3: TGTGCCAGCAGCTCCGGGACTACCCAAGAGACCCAGTACTTC. It encodes CASSSGTTQETQYF. The V call is TRBV7-9, the J call TRBJ2-5; 7 bases map to TRBD2. V lost 4 bases to trimming and J lost 1 base; unmatched junction nucleotides: 3. Germline CDR1 is SEHNR and CDR2 is FQNEAQ (reference sequence). This CDR3 is 14 amino acids long.

This clonotype appeared once. V is TRBV7-6 and J is TRBJ2-7, with D unclear. This CDR3 spans 14 amino acids. Trimming cost V 2 bases and J 3 bases, with 11 bases left between them. Germline CDR1 and CDR2: SGHVS and FNYEAQ. CDR3 in amino acids: CASSLYLRSYEQYF. CDR3 nucleotide sequence: TGTGCCAGCAGCTTATACCTCAGGAGCTACGAGCAGTACTTC. The entire variable domain, with the rest obtained from reference TRBV7-6 and TRBJ2-7, is as follows: GAGVSQSPRYKVTKRGQDVALRCDPISGHVSLYWYRQALGQGPEFLTYFNYEAQQDKSGLPNDRFSAERPEGSISTLTIQRTEQRDSAMYRCASSLYLRSYEQYFGPGTRLTVT.

The V and J genes are TRBV4-1 and TRBJ1-1; D call uncertain. The CDR3 length is 14 residues. Germline V gene data show CDR1 as MGHRA and CDR2 as YSYEKL. V lost 0 bases and J lost 0, with 5 bases in between. CDR3 nucleotide sequence: TGCGCCAGCAGCCAAGATGGTTTGAACACTGAAGCTTTCTTT. Translation: CASSQDGLNTEAFF.

This clonotype came up once. The genes are TRBV6-2 or TRBV6-3 and TRBJ2-3, with D unclear. Germline V CDR1 and CDR2: MNHEY, SVGEGT. This CDR3 has 15 amino acids. V dropped 5 bases and J dropped 5 bases, with 17 bases sitting between them. In DNA form, the CDR3 reads TGTGCCAGCAGTCCATGGTCTGGAGAAGGAGATACGCAGTATTTT. Translating it yields CASSPWSGEGDTQYF.